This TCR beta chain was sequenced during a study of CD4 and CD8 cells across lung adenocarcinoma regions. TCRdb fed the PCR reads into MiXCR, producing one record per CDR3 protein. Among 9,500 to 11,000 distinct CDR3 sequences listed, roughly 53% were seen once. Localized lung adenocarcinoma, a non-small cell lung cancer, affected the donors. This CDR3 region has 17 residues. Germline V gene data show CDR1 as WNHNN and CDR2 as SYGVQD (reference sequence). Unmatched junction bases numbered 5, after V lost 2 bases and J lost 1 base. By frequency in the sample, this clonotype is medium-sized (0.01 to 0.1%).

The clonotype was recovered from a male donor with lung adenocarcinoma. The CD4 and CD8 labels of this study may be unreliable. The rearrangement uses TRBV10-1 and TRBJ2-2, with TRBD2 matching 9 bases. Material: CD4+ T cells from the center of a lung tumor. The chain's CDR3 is CASSENSGSRNTGELFF. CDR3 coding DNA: TGCGCCAGCAGTGAGAATAGCGGGAGTAGGAACACCGGGGAGCTGTTTTTT.